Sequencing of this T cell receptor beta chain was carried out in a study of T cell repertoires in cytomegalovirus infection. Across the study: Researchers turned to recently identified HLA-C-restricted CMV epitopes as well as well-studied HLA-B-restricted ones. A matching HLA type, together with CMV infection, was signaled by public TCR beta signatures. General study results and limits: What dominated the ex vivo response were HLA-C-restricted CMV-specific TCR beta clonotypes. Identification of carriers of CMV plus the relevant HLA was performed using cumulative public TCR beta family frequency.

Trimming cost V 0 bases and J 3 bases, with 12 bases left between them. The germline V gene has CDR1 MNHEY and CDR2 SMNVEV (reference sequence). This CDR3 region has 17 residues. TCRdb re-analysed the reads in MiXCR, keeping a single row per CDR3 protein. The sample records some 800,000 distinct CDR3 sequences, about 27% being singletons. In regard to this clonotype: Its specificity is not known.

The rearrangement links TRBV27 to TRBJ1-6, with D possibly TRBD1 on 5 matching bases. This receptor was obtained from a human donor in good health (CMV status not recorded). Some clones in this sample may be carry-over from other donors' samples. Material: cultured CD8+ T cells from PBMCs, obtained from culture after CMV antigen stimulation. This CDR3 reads CASSLSAGSLYNSPLHF. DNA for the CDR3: TGTGCCAGCAGTTTATCGGCAGGGTCGCTCTATAATTCACCCCTCCACTTT.